Listed below are T cell receptor beta chains from one sample, sequenced in a study of T cells in Graves' hyperthyroidism and ophthalmopathy. MiXCR was run by TCRdb on the multiplex PCR reads, yielding one entry per CDR3 protein. The sample has hundreds of thousands of distinct CDR3 sequences, over 10% seen once. The sample was blood. The receptors were gathered from a woman aged 18-29 years with Graves' hyperthyroidism. Each CDR3 is given with its conserved first and last residue. Each record gives: J gene, clone size, D gene, V gene, CDR3 protein, CDR3 DNA. The D gene is left open where the match is weak. Size tells how often a clone was seen (once, few, many) or the class of an expanded clone, and some rows leave it out.

TRBJ2-3	many	TRBD2	TRBV28	CASSLGLAGVSDTQYF	TGTGCCAGCAGTTTAGGTCTAGCGGGAGTTTCAGATACGCAGTATTTT
TRBJ1-4	few	NA	TRBV5-1	CASSPPGGREKLFF	TGCGCCAGCAGCCCCCCGGGGGGCCGTGAAAAACTGTTTTTT
TRBJ2-7	many	TRBD2	TRBV7-2	CASSPSGGRADEQYF	TGTGCCAGCAGCCCCTCCGGCGGGAGGGCCGACGAGCAGTACTTC
TRBJ1-2	many	TRBD1	TRBV20-1	CSAEGGTGGLGYGYTF	TGCAGTGCCGAAGGAGGGACAGGGGGCCTTGGCTATGGCTACACCTTC
TRBJ2-1	many	NA	TRBV6-2/TRBV6-3	CASSYEQGRTYEQFF	TGTGCCAGCAGTTACGAACAGGGTAGGACCTATGAGCAGTTCTTC
TRBJ1-6	many	NA	TRBV3-1	CASSQRRGYGSPLHF	TGTGCCAGCAGCCAAAGACGGGGTTATGGATCACCCCTCCACTTT
TRBJ2-3	many	TRBD2	TRBV11-2	CASSHGTSGGRTDTQYF	TGTGCCAGCAGCCATGGGACTAGCGGGGGGCGCACAGATACGCAGTATTTT
TRBJ2-3	many	NA	TRBV6-2/TRBV6-3	CASSPPGAGRTDTQYF	TGTGCCAGCAGCCCCCCGGGGGCGGGACGCACAGATACGCAGTATTTT
TRBJ2-2	NA	NA	TRBV4-2	CASSQAGAGNTGELFF	TGTGCCAGCAGCCAAGCGGGAGCGGGGAACACCGGGGAGCTGTTTTTT
TRBJ1-1	NA	NA	TRBV29-1	CSHRGWGRNTEAFF	TGCAGCCATCGAGGGTGGGGCCGGAACACTGAAGCTTTCTTT
TRBJ2-7	many	NA	TRBV2	CASSGEPVSTYEQYF	TGTGCCAGCAGTGGGGAGCCGGTCTCGACCTACGAGCAGTACTTC
TRBJ2-3	many	NA	TRBV24-1	CATSDLHKAGAADTQYF	TGTGCCACCAGTGATTTGCACAAGGCAGGGGCTGCAGATACGCAGTATTTT
TRBJ1-1	few	NA	TRBV10-3	CASQYQGTKLNTEAFF	TGTGCCAGTCAATACCAGGGGACGAAACTGAACACTGAAGCTTTCTTT
TRBJ1-2	many	NA	TRBV5-1	CASSFGDSNYGYTF	TGCGCCAGCAGCTTCGGAGACTCTAACTATGGCTACACCTTC
TRBJ1-1	many	TRBD1	TRBV20-1	CSARKGTDNTEAFF	TGCAGTGCTCGAAAGGGGACAGACAACACTGAAGCTTTCTTT
TRBJ1-5	many	NA	TRBV2	CASGPRDHNQPQHF	TGTGCCAGCGGCCCCCGGGACCACAATCAGCCCCAGCATTTT
TRBJ1-1	few	NA	TRBV7-6	CASSLVYSGNTEAFF	TGTGCCAGCAGCTTAGTTTATTCCGGGAACACTGAAGCTTTCTTT
TRBJ2-2	few	TRBD1	TRBV6-2/TRBV6-3	CASSLLGQGVTGELFF	TGTGCCAGCAGCTTACTTGGACAGGGGGTGACCGGGGAGCTGTTTTTT
TRBJ1-6	many	NA	TRBV6-2/TRBV6-3	CASSYSDSPLHF	TGTGCCAGCAGTTACTCGGATTCACCCCTCCACTTT
TRBJ2-5	many	TRBD2	TRBV4-1	CASSQGRPLPLAAQETQYF	TGCGCCAGCAGCCAAGGACGGCCCCTACCGCTAGCGGCCCAAGAGACCCAGTACTTC
TRBJ2-5	many	NA	TRBV6-1	CASSGTETQYF	TGTGCCAGCAGTGGGACGGAGACCCAGTACTTC
TRBJ1-2	NA	NA	TRBV18	CASSPTETGRGLYGYTF	TGTGCCAGCTCCCCGACGGAAACGGGCAGAGGGCTGTATGGCTACACCTTC
TRBJ1-2	many	NA	TRBV3-1	CARLPTRPGYTF	TGTGCCAGACTACCGACCCGTCCTGGCTACACCTTC
TRBJ2-7	NA	TRBD1	TRBV4-1	CASSLSGQGLDEQYF	TGCGCCAGCAGCCTTTCGGGACAGGGTCTCGACGAGCAGTACTTC
TRBJ1-1	many	NA	TRBV5-1	CASSLVAGLNTEAFF	TGCGCCAGCAGCTTGGTAGCGGGCCTAAACACTGAAGCTTTCTTT
TRBJ2-1	many	NA	TRBV20-1	CSARDSWVSYNEQFF	TGCAGTGCTAGAGATAGTTGGGTCTCCTACAATGAGCAGTTCTTC
TRBJ2-2	NA	TRBD1	TRBV7-3	CASSPYRGRTGELFF	TGTGCCAGCAGCCCCTACAGGGGTAGGACCGGGGAGCTGTTTTTT
TRBJ2-7	few	NA	TRBV9	CASSWQDEYEQYF	TGTGCCAGCTCCTGGCAGGACGAGTACGAGCAGTACTTC
TRBJ2-1	many	TRBD1	TRBV7-8	CASSLGTAYNEQFF	TGTGCCAGCAGCCTCGGGACAGCGTACAATGAGCAGTTCTTC
TRBJ2-3	many	NA	TRBV3-2	CASSQDVVAGSWIDTQYF	TGTGCCAGCAGCCAAGATGTGGTAGCGGGATCTTGGATAGATACGCAGTATTTT
TRBJ1-1	few	NA	TRBV20-1	CSAWGRMTTEAFF	TGCAGTGCATGGGGACGGATGACGACTGAAGCTTTCTTT
TRBJ1-4	many	TRBD1	TRBV9	CASSAGQINEKLFF	TGTGCCAGCAGCGCGGGACAGATTAATGAAAAACTGTTTTTT
TRBJ1-5	many	NA	TRBV2	CASKVGTPFADSNQPQHF	TGTGCCAGCAAGGTGGGAACCCCCTTTGCCGATAGCAATCAGCCCCAGCATTTT
TRBJ2-5	many	TRBD2	TRBV30	CAWAGTSGRETQYF	TGTGCCTGGGCCGGGACTAGCGGGAGGGAGACCCAGTACTTC
TRBJ2-2	many	NA	TRBV11-2	CASSPDRNTGELFF	TGTGCCAGCAGCCCAGACAGGAACACCGGGGAGCTGTTTTTT
TRBJ2-1	many	TRBD2	TRBV4-2	CASSSRTSLDEQFF	TGTGCCAGCAGCTCCCGGACTAGTTTGGATGAGCAGTTCTTC
TRBJ2-2	many	TRBD2	TRBV18	CASSPEIAGYTGELFF	TGTGCCAGCTCACCAGAGATAGCGGGGTACACCGGGGAGCTGTTTTTT
TRBJ2-4	NA	NA	TRBV7-2	CASSEVVATSKPLAKNIQYF	TGTGCCAGCAGTGAAGTTGTTGCCACCTCAAAACCGCTAGCCAAAAACATTCAGTACTTC
TRBJ1-1	NA	TRBD1	TRBV19	CASSMDPTGAYTEAFF	TGTGCCAGTAGTATGGATCCGACAGGGGCGTACACTGAAGCTTTCTTT
TRBJ1-2	many	NA	TRBV6-1	CASRHRLGPHYGYTF	TGTGCCAGCAGGCACAGGTTGGGACCTCACTATGGCTACACCTTC
TRBJ1-6	NA	TRBD1	TRBV27	CASSDRQGYNSPLHF	TGTGCCAGCAGTGACCGACAGGGATACAATTCACCCCTCCACTTT
TRBJ2-7	many	NA	TRBV3-1	CASSQDREQYF	TGTGCCAGCAGCCAAGACCGCGAGCAGTACTTC
TRBJ2-3	NA	NA	TRBV7-3	CASSSSGTPGPLGSTDTQYF	TGTGCCAGCAGCTCCTCCGGGACCCCGGGACCCCTGGGAAGCACAGATACGCAGTATTTT
TRBJ1-5	NA	TRBD1	TRBV5-6	CASSYYTGADLRPQHF	TGTGCCAGCAGCTATTATACAGGGGCGGATCTCAGGCCCCAGCATTTT
TRBJ2-7	many	NA	TRBV7-9	CASSPPRFGKDSYEQYF	TGTGCCAGCAGTCCCCCCCGCTTTGGGAAGGACTCCTACGAGCAGTACTTC
TRBJ2-7	NA	NA	TRBV4-1	CASSQWILTAYEQYF	TGCGCCAGCAGCCAATGGATTTTAACAGCCTACGAGCAGTACTTC